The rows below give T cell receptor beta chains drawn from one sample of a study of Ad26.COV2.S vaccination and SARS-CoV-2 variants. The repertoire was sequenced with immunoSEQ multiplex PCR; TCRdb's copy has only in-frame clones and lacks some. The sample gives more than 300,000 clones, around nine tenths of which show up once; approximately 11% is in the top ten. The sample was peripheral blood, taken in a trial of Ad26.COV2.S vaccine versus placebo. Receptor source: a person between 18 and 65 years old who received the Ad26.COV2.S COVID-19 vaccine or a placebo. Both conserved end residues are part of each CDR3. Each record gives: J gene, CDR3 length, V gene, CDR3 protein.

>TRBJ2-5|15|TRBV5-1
CASSLVLDSQETQYF
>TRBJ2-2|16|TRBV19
CASSPSPFGPRGELFF
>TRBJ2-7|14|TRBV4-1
CASSQGGGGDEQYF
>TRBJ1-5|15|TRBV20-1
CSASPGTVSNQPQHF
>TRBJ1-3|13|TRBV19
CASSYLPGNTIYF
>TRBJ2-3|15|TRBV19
CASSVTGASTDTQYF
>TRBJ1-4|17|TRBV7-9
CASSLEILGPGNEKLFF
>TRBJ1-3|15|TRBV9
CASSGVRDMGNTIYF
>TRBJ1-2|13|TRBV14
CASSPGTFYGYTF
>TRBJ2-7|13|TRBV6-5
CASSFRGSYEQYF
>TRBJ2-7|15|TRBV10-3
CAIRDVSGGGYEQYF
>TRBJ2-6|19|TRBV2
CASSEAGDIPLDRANVLTF
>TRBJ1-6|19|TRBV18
CASSPGTGGIGVYNSPLHF
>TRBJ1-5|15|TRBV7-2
CASSLAGGPNQPQHF
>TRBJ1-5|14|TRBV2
CASSGGVRSQPQHF
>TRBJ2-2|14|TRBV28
CASVTGGPTGELFF
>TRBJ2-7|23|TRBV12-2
CASRLLTGPRSHRLAGGPYEQYF
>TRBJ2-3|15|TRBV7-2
CASSFSGGAVDTQYF
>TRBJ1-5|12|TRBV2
CASSEGTQPQHF
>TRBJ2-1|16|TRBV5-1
CASRLTSGVSYNEQFF
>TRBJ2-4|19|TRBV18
CASSQGTGGKGEAKNIQYF
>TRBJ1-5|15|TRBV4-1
CASSRLGQGDEPQHF
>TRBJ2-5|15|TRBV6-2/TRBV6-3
CASSLGLAGVETQYF
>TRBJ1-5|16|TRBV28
CASRQGRAQSNQPQHF
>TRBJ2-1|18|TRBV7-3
CATSPFLAGLLGGNEQFF